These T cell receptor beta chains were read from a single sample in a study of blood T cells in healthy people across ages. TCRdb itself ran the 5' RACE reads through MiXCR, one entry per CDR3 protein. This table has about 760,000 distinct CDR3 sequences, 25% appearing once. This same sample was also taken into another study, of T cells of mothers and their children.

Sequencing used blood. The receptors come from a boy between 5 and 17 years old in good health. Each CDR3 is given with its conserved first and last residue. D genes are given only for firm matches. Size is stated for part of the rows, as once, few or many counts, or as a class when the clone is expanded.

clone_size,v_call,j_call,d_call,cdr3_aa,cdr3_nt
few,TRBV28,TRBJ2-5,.,CASSFTEEAVQETQYF,TGTGCCAGCAGTTTCACGGAGGAAGCCGTCCAAGAGACCCAGTACTTC
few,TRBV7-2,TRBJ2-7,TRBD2,CASGQRGEVRDEQYF,TGTGCCAGCGGTCAGCGGGGGGAAGTAAGGGACGAGCAGTACTTC
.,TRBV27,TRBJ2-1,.,CASSFRGSSNEQFF,TGTGCCAGCAGTTTTAGGGGGAGCTCCAATGAGCAGTTCTTC
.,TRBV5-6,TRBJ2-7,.,CASSLFERWGREQYF,TGTGCCAGCAGCTTATTCGAGCGGTGGGGGCGCGAGCAGTACTTC
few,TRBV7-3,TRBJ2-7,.,CASSLSLTPKDSTYEQYF,TGTGCCAGCAGCTTATCCCTAACGCCTAAAGACAGCACCTACGAGCAGTACTTC
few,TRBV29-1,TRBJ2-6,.,CSVEEEAGANVLTF,TGCAGCGTTGAAGAGGAGGCTGGGGCCAACGTCCTGACTTTC
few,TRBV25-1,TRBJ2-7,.,CASSELSGGYYEQYF,TGTGCCAGCAGTGAATTGTCAGGGGGGTACTACGAGCAGTACTTC
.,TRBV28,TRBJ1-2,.,CASSFLSWTADYGYTF,TGTGCCAGCAGTTTCCTATCTTGGACAGCGGACTATGGCTACACCTTC
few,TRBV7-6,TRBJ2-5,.,CASSGDVGGETQYF,TGTGCCAGCAGCGGCGATGTGGGCGGGGAGACCCAGTACTTC
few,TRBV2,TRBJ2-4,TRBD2,CASSGLAGVENIQYF,TGTGCCAGCAGTGGACTAGCGGGAGTTGAAAACATTCAGTACTTC
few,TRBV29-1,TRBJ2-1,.,CSVGLLNYYNEQFF,TGCAGCGTTGGCCTCCTGAACTACTACAATGAGCAGTTCTTC
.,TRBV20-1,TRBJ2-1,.,CSTSRSYEQHF,TGCAGTACTAGCAGATCCTACGAGCAGCACTTC
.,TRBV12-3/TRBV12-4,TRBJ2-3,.,CASSLHRQNTDTQYF,TGTGCCAGCAGTTTACACAGGCAGAACACAGATACGCAGTATTTT
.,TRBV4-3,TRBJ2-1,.,CASSQEGVAYNEQFF,TGCGCCAGCAGCCAAGAAGGTGTGGCCTACAATGAGCAGTTCTTC
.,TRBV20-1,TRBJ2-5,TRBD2,CSAQSGGDPQETQYF,TGCAGTGCTCAAAGCGGGGGGGACCCCCAAGAGACCCAGTACTTC
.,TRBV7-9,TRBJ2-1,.,CASSLPLHEQFF,TGTGCCAGCAGCCTCCCCCTCCATGAGCAGTTCTTC
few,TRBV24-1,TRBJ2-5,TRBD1,CATSDPSGQGAETQYF,TGTGCCACCAGTGACCCGTCGGGACAGGGGGCCGAGACCCAGTACTTC
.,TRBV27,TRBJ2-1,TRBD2,CASSGGTSGGNEQFF,TGTGCCAGCAGTGGGGGGACTAGCGGGGGCAATGAGCAGTTCTTC
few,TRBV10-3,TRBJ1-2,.,CAIKDSTRTNYGYTF,TGTGCCATCAAGGACAGCACAAGAACAAACTATGGCTACACCTTC
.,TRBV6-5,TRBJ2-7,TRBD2,CASSYNGLAEIPYEQYF,TGTGCCAGCAGTTATAACGGACTAGCGGAAATCCCCTACGAGCAGTACTTC
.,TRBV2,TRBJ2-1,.,CASRRTVSYNEQFF,TGTGCCAGCAGGCGGACAGTCTCCTACAATGAGCAGTTCTTC
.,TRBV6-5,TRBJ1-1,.,CASGTATEAFF,TGTGCCAGCGGGACGGCCACTGAAGCTTTCTTT